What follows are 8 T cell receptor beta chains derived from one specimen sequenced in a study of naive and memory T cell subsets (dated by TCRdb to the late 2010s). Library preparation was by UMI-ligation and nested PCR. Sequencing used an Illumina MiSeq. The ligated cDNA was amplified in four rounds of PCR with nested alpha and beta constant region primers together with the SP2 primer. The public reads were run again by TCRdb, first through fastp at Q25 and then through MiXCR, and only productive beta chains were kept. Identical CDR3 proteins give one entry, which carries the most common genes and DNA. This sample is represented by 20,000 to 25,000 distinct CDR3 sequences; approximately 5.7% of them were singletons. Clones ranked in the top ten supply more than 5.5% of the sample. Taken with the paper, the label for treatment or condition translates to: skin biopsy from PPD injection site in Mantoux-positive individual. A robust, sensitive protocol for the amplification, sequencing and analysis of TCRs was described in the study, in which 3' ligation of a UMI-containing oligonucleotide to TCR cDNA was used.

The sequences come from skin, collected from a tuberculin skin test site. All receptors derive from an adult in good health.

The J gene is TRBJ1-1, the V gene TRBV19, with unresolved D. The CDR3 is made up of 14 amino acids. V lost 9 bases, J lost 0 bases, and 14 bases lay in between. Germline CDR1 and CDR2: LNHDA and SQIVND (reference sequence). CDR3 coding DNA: TGTGCCAGCCTACAAGACCCTATGAACACTGAAGCTTTCTTT. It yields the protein CASLQDPMNTEAFF. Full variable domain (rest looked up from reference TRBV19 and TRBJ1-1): DGGITQSPKYLFRKEGQNVTLSCEQNLNHDAMYWYRQDPGQGLRLIYYSQIVNDFQKGDIAEGYSVSREKKESFPLTVTSAQKNPTAFYLCASLQDPMNTEAFFGQGTRLTVV.

The CDR3 here is CASSLQGQGFGGELFF. The CDR3 nucleotides read TGTGCCAGCAGCTTACAAGGGCAGGGGTTCGGCGGGGAGCTGTTTTTT. This sequence joins TRBV13 and TRBJ2-2, with a weak D call TRBD1 (6 bases). From germline, CDR1 is PRHDT and CDR2 FYEKMQ (reference sequence). Trimming removed 2 bases at V and 7 bases at J, with 17 bases between. This CDR3 is 16 amino acids long.

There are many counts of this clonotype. CDR3 in amino acids: CSVANPKGGPIETQYF. Here the CDR3 DNA reads TGCAGCGTTGCGAATCCTAAAGGGGGCCCTATTGAGACCCAGTACTTC. V gene TRBV29-1 combines with J gene TRBJ2-5; 7 nucleotides align to TRBD1. Germline CDR1 reads SQVTM; CDR2 reads ANQGSEA. This CDR3 is 16 amino acids long. J lost 5 bases, V lost 4 bases, and 16 bases had no gene match.

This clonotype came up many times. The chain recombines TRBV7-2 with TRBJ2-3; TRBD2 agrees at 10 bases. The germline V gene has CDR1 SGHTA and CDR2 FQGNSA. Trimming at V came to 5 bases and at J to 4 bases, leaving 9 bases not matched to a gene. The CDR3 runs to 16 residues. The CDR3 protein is CASSTTAGGNSDTQYF. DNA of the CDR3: TGTGCCAGCAGCACTACAGCGGGAGGGAACTCAGATACGCAGTATTTT.

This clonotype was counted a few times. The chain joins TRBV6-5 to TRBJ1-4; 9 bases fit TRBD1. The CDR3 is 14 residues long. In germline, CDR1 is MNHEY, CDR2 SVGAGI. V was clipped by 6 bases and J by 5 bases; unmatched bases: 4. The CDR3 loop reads CASRTGTGNEKLFF. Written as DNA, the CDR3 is TGTGCCAGCAGGACCGGGACAGGGAATGAAAAACTGTTTTTT.

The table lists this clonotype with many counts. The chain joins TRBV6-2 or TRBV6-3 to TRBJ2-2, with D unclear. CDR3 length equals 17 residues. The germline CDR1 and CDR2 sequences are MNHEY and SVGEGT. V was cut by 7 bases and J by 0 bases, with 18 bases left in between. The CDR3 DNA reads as TGTGCCAGCACCCACACTACCATAGGAACGAACACCGGGGAGCTGTTTTTT. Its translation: CASTHTTIGTNTGELFF.

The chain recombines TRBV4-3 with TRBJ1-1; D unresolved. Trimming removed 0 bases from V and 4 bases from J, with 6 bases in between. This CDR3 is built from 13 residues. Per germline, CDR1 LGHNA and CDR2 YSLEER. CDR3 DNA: TGCGCCAGCAGCCAAGATTTACCCACTGAAGCTTTCTTT. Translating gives CASSQDLPTEAFF.

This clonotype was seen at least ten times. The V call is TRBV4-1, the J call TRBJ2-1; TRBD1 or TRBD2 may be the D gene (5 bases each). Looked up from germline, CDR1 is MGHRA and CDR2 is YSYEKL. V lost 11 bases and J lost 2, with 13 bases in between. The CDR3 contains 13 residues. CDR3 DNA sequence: TGCGCCTCACGGGGCAGACCCTACAATGAGCAGTTCTTC. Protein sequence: CASRGRPYNEQFF.